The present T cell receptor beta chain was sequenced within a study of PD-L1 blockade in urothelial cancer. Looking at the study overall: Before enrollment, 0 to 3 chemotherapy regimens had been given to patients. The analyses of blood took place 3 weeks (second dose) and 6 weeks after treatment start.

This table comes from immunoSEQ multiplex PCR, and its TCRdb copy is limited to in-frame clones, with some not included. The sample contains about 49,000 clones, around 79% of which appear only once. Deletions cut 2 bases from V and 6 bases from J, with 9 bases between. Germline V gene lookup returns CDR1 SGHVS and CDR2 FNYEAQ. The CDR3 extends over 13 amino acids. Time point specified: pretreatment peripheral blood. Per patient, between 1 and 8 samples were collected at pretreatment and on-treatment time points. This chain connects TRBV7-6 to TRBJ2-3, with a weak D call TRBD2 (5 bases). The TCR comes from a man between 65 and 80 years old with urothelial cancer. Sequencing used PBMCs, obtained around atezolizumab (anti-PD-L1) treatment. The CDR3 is CASSLLGGDTQYF. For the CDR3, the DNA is TGTGCCAGCAGCTTACTAGGAGGCGATACGCAGTATTTT.